This T cell receptor beta chain was recorded in a study of cytomegalovirus exposure and HLA in healthy donors. The PCR contained 60 Vbeta and 13 Jbeta primers. Some clones are missing from TCRdb's copy, which holds only in-frame ones; the method was immunoSEQ multiplex PCR. The sample shows fewer than 200,000 clones, around 79% of them seen only once. Sequencing was performed on PBMCs. The clonotype comes from a young man in good health and CMV-seronegative.

CDR3 bases: TGTGCCAGCAGCTCCCTCGGACTAGCGGGAGGGAATGAGCAGTTCTTC. Its translation: CASSSLGLAGGNEQFF. This chain links TRBV13 with TRBJ2-1; 15 bases line up with TRBD2. CDR1 is PRHDT, CDR2 FYEKMQ, per germline (reference sequence). Losses at the gene ends were 4 bases for V and 7 bases for J; bases not matched to a gene: 5. There are 16 residues in the CDR3.